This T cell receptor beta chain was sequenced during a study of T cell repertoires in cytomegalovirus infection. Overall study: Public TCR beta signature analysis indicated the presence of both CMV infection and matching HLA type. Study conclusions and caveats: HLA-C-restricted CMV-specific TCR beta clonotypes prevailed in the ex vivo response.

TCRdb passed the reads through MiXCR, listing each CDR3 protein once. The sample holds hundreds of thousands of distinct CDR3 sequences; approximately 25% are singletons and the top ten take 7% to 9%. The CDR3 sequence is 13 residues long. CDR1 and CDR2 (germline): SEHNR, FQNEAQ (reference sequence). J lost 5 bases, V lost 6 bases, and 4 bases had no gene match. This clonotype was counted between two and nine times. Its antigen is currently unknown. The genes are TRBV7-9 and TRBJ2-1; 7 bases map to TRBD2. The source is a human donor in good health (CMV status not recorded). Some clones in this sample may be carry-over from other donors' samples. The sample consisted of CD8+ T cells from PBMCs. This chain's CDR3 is CASRGGGNNEQFF. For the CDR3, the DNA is TGTGCCAGCAGGGGGGGGGGTAACAATGAGCAGTTCTTC.